The 5 T cell receptor beta chains below come from one sample, sequenced in a study of blood T cells in healthy people across ages. Through a sample-barcoded 5' primer and a J-beta primer mix, a second PCR was run for about 6 to 11 cycles. TCRdb redid the calling of the 5' RACE reads with MiXCR, one entry per CDR3 protein. This sample has more than 700,000 distinct CDR3 sequences, with about 45% found just once. Input material: blood. The receptors derive from a man aged 80 or over in good health.

The chain is built from TRBV7-9 and TRBJ2-3; D unclear. The ends were cut back, 5 bases at V and 6 bases at J, with 12 bases in the middle. This CDR3 has 13 amino acids. The germline V gene has CDR1 SEHNR and CDR2 FQNEAQ (reference sequence). The DNA of the CDR3 is TGTGCCAGCAGCCCCAAGGGCCCCGATACGCAGTATTTT. Residues: CASSPKGPDTQYF.

Many counts were recorded for this clonotype. This chain links TRBV7-3 with TRBJ2-7; no clear D gene. This CDR3 has 13 residues. CDR1 SGHTA and CDR2 FQGTGA come from the germline V gene. The V end lost 6 bases, the J end lost 0 bases, and 9 bases lay between the germline ends. The CDR3 nucleotides are TGTGCCAGCAGTTCCGGCGTCTCCTACGAGCAGTACTTC. Its translation: CASSSGVSYEQYF.

Here the CDR3 DNA reads TGTGCCAGCAGCCCATCTCTGGGACTGTCGAGCTCCTACAATGAGCAGTTCTTC. Translated: CASSPSLGLSSSYNEQFF. The rearrangement joins TRBV12-3 or TRBV12-4 to TRBJ2-1; D may be TRBD2 (6 bases). V lost 6 bases and J 0 bases, leaving 21 bases between the germline ends. The CDR3 totals 18 residues.

This clonotype was recorded once. The gene calls are TRBV7-8 and TRBJ2-1; D gene ambiguous. There are 17 residues in the CDR3. V was shortened by 1 base and J by 0 bases, with 13 bases between the two germline ends. Per the germline V gene, CDR1 is SGHVS and CDR2 is FQNEAQ. The CDR3 nucleotides are TGTGCCAGCAGCTTAGGGGCTGGGGATGCCTCCTACAATGAGCAGTTCTTC. Its translation is CASSLGAGDASYNEQFF.

The table lists this clonotype with many counts. Germline and junction disagree at one end, which may indicate a read error. The rearrangement links TRBV12-3 or TRBV12-4 to TRBJ2-3, with D perhaps matching TRBD1 (5 bases). CDR3 length: 14 amino acids. The CDR3 spells CASSLGVSTDTQYF. The CDR3 DNA reads as TGTGCCAGCAGCTTAGGGGTGAGCACAGATACGCAGTATTTT.